The TCR beta chain under discussion was sequenced for a study of cytomegalovirus exposure and HLA in healthy donors. Study-wide points: Most of the CMV-associated TCR beta chains (in a later analysis) appeared to be HLA-restricted.

This CDR3 has 14 amino acids. Looked up from germline, CDR1 is SGDLS and CDR2 is YYNGEE. V lost 4 bases, J lost 8 bases, and 16 bases lay in between. The PCR ran on 60 Vbeta and 13 Jbeta primers. Original processing notes: About 12 million of 80 million or so unique TCR beta chains were shared, per a later count. Sequencing used immunoSEQ multiplex PCR; TCRdb keeps in-frame clones, though not all of them. The V and J calls and clone size were taken over from that table, and D and trimming were inferred from the DNA. The sample records 78,000 or so clones, 84% being singletons. In regard to this clone: Its antigen is unidentified.

The sample comprised PBMCs. This receptor was identified in a woman aged 50 to 65 in good health and CMV-seronegative. The chain is built from TRBV9 and TRBJ2-1, with D uncertain. CDR3 bases: TGTGCCAGCAGCCCCCTTTTGAGGTTGGATGAGCAGTTCTTC. Amino acid sequence: CASSPLLRLDEQFF.